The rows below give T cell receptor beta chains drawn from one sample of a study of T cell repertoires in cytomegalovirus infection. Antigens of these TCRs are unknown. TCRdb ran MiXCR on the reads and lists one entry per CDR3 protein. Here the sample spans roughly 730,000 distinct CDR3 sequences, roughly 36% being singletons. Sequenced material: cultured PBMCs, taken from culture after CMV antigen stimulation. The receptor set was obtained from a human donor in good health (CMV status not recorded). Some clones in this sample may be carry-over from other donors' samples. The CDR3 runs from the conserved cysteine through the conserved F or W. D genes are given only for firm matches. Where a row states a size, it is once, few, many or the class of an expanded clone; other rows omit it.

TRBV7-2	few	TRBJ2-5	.	TGTGCCAGCAGCTCGTCCGGGTCAGAGACCCAGTACTTC	CASSSSGSETQYF
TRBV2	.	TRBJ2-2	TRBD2	TGTGCCAGCAGTGAATCGGGGGGGGTCACCGGGGAGCTGTTTTTT	CASSESGGVTGELFF
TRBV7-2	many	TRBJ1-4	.	TGTGCCAGCAGCTTATATAATGAAAAACTGTTTTTT	CASSLYNEKLFF
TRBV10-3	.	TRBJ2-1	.	TGTGCCATCAGTCCCAGTGGTGAGCAGTTCTTC	CAISPSGEQFF
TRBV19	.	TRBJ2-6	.	TGTGCCAGTAGTATCCGAGCGACAGCGTCTGGGGCCAACGTCCTGACTTTC	CASSIRATASGANVLTF
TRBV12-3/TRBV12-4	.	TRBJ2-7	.	TGTGCCAGCAGTTTAAATGATCAGGGCGAGCAGTACTTC	CASSLNDQGEQYF
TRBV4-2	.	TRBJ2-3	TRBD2	TGTGCCAGCAGCCTGACGGGGGGGATCACAGATACGCAGTATTTT	CASSLTGGITDTQYF
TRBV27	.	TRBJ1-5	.	TGTGCCAGCACTCAGGGGTCGGGGCAGCCCCAGCATTTT	CASTQGSGQPQHF
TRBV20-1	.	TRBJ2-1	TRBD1	TGCAGTGCTAGAACCCCCGGGACAGGGTATTACAATGAGCAGTTCTTC	CSARTPGTGYYNEQFF
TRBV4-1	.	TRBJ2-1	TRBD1	TGCGCCAGCAGCCAAGCCTTAGGGACAGGGTACAATGAGCAGTTCTTC	CASSQALGTGYNEQFF
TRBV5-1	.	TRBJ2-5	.	TGCGCCAGCAGCTTGGATTCCGCAGGAGAGACCCAGTACTTC	CASSLDSAGETQYF
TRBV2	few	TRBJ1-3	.	TGTGCCAGCAAGGGAAACACCATATATTTT	CASKGNTIYF
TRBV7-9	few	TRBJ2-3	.	TGTGCCAGCAGCCCGATTGAAAGGTATCGCACAGATACGCAGTATTTT	CASSPIERYRTDTQYF
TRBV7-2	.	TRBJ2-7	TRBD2	TGTGCCAGCAGCTTGAGCGGGGGAGTATACGAGCAGTACTTC	CASSLSGGVYEQYF
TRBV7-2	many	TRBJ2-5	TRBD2	TGTGCCAGCAGCCCGACTAGCGGGAGGGAGACCCAGTACTTC	CASSPTSGRETQYF
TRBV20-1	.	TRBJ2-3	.	TGCAGTGCTAGCATTAGCTCCGGCACAGATACGCAGTATTTT	CSASISSGTDTQYF
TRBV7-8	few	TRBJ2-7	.	TGTGCCAGCAGCTTAAGGTTGGCCCCATCCACTTTCGAGCAGTACTTC	CASSLRLAPSTFEQYF
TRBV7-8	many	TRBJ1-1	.	TGTGCCAGCAGCCCCCCGGACGAACCCACTGAAGCTTTCTTT	CASSPPDEPTEAFF
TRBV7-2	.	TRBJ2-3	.	TGTGCCAGCAGCTTAGCGGGACACCTATCTACTGGCACAGATACGCAGAATTTT	CASSLAGHLSTGTDTQNF
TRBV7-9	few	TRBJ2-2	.	TGTGCCAGCAGCAGGCCGCCGAACACCGGGGAGCTGTTTTTT	CASSRPPNTGELFF
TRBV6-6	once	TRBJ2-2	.	TGTGCCAGCCGGGAGTTTCACACCGGGGAGCTGTTTTTT	CASREFHTGELFF
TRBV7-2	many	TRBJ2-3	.	TGTGCCAGCAGCTCGCGGGCCGGGACCAGGTCAAATACGCAGTATTTT	CASSSRAGTRSNTQYF
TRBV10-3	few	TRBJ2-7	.	TGTGCCATCAGTGAGTCGATGGACCCCTACGAGCAGTACTTC	CAISESMDPYEQYF
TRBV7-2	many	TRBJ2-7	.	TGTGCCAGCAGCTTAGTATCCCACTCGCCCTACGAGCAGTACTTC	CASSLVSHSPYEQYF
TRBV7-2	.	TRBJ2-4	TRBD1	TGTGCCAGCAGCTTAGTTAGGACTGGGACAGGACAAAACATTCAGTACTTC	CASSLVRTGTGQNIQYF
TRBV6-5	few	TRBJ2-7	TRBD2	TGTGCCAGCAGTTACTCGAGACTAGCGGCATACGAGCAGTACTTC	CASSYSRLAAYEQYF
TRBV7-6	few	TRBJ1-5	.	TGTGCCAGCAGCTTGCACAGGGAGCAGCCCCAGCATTTT	CASSLHREQPQHF
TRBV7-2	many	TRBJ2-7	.	TGTGCCAGCAGCTTAAGGGCAGCCCCGGGCACTTACTTC	CASSLRAAPGTYF
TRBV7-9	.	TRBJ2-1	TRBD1	TGTGCCAGCAGCTTAGCCCTGGGACAGGGGCACAATGAGCAGTTCTTC	CASSLALGQGHNEQFF
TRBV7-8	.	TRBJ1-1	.	TGTGCCAGCAGCTTCGAGGGGGGCCCTAGGGCTGAAGCTTTCTTT	CASSFEGGPRAEAFF
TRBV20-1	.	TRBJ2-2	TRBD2	TGCAGTGCTAGATCCCGGGGGGGCGGCACCGGGGAGCTGTTTTTT	CSARSRGGGTGELFF
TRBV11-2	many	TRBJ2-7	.	TGTGCCAGCAGCCAAGTCCGTGGCGGGACGTCCGCCTACGAGCAGTACTTC	CASSQVRGGTSAYEQYF
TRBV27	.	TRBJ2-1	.	TGTGCCAGCAGTTTCATGGATCCATTACACCAGTTCTTC	CASSFMDPLHQFF
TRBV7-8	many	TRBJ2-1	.	TGTGCCAGCAGCCTCACCTACAGGGCAGGCAGCAATGAGCAGTTCTTC	CASSLTYRAGSNEQFF
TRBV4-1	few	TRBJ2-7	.	TGCGCCAGCAGCCAAGGTCCGCAGGCCTACGAGCAGTACTTC	CASSQGPQAYEQYF
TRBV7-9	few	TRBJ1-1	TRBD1	TGTGCCAGCAGCCCCGACAGGGGCGGGGGCACTGAAGCTTTCTTT	CASSPDRGGGTEAFF
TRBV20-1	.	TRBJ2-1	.	TGCAGTGCTAGAATGATTGTAGGGGTAAATGAGCAGTTCTTC	CSARMIVGVNEQFF
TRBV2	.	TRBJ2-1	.	TGTGCCAGCGGGGGCAGTGAGCAGTTCTTC	CASGGSEQFF
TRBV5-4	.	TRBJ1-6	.	TGTGCCAGCAGCTTGGGGTTCGGGGGCGGCTCACCCCTCCACTTT	CASSLGFGGGSPLHF
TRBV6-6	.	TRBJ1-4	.	TGTGCCAGCAGCCCCGGGACACCCGCGGTGGGTGAAAAACTGTTTTTT	CASSPGTPAVGEKLFF
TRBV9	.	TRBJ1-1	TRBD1	TGTGCCAGCAGCCCCCGTCGACAGGGGAACACTGAAGCTTTCTTT	CASSPRRQGNTEAFF
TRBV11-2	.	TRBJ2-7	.	TGTGCCAGCAGCTTAGGTGGGACTTGGAGCTCCTACGAGCAGTACTTC	CASSLGGTWSSYEQYF
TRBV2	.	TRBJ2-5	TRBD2	TGTGCCAGCAGTGAACTAAGCGGGGGGACGGAGACCCAGTACTTC	CASSELSGGTETQYF
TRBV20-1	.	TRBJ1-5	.	TGCAGTGCCAGACAGGATGAATATAGCAATCAGCCCCAGCATTTT	CSARQDEYSNQPQHF
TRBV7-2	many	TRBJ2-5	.	TGTGCCAGCAGCTTAGGTGGGGCGGGGGCCCCCCAAGAGACCCAGTACTTC	CASSLGGAGAPQETQYF
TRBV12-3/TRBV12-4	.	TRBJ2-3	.	TGTGCCACCTTAAATATGGATACGCAGTATTTT	CATLNMDTQYF
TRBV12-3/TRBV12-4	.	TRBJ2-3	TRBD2	TGTGCCAGTAGCGAATTTGGTACAACGGGGCGGGAGACGAGCACAGATACGCAGTATTTT	CASSEFGTTGRETSTDTQYF
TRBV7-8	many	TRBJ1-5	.	TGTGCCAGCAGCTTAACCGGGACCGATAAGTTCCAGCATTTT	CASSLTGTDKFQHF